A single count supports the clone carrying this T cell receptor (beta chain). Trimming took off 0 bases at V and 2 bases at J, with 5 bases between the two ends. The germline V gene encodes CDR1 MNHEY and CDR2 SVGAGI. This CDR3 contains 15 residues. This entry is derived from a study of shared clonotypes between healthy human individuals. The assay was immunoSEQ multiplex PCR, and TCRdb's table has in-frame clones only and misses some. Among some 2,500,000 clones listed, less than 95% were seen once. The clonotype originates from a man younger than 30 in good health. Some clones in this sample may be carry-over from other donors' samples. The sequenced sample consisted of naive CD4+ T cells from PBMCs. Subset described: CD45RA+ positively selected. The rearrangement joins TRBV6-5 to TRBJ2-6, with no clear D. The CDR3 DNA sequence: TGTGCCAGCAGTTACTCGACGGCTGGGGCCAACGTCCTGACTTTC. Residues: CASSYSTAGANVLTF.